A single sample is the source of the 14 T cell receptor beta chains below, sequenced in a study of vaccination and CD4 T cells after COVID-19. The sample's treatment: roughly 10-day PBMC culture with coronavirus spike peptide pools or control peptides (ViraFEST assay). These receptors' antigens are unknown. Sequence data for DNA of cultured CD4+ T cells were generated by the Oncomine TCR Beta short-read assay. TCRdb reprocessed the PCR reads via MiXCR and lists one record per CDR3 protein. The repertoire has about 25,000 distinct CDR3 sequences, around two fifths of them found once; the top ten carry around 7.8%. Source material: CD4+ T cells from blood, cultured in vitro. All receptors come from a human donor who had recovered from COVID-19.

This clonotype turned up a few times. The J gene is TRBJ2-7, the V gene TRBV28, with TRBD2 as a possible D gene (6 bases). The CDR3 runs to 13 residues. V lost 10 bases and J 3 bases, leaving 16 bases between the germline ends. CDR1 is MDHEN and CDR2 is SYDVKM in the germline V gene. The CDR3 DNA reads TGTGCCACCAGGGACTTCTCTATCTACGAGCAGTACTTC. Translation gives CATRDFSIYEQYF.

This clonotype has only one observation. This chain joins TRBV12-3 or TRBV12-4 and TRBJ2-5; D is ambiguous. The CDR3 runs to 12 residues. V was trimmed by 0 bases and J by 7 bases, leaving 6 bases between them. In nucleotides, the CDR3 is TGTGCCAGCAGTTTAGCAGTTGGGACCCAGTACTTC. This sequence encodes CASSLAVGTQYF.

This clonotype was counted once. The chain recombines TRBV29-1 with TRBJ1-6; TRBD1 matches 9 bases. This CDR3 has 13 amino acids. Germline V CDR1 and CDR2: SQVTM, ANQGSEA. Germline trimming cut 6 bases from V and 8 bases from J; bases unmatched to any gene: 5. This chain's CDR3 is CSVLDRGDSPLHF. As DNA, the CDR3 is TGCAGCGTCCTCGACAGGGGGGATTCACCCCTCCACTTT.

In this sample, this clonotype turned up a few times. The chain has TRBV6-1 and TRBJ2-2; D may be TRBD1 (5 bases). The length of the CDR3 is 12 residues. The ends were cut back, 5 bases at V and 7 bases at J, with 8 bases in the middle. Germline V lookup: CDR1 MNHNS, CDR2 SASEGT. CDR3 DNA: TGTGCCAGCAGTCAGGGTAACGGGGAGCTGTTTTTT. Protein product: CASSQGNGELFF.

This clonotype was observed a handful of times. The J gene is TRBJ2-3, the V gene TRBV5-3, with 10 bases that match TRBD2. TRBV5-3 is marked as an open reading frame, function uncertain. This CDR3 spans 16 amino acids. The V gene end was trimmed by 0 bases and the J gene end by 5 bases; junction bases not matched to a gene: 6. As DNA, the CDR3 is TGTGCCAGAAGCTTGGGGAAGGGACTAGCGTTAGATACGCAGTATTTT. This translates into CARSLGKGLALDTQYF.

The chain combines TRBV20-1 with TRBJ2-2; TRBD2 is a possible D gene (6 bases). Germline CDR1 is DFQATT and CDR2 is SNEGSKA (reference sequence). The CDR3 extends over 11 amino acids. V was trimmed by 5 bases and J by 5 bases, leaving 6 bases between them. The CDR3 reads CSAGRTGELFF. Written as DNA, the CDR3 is TGCAGTGCTGGGAGGACCGGGGAGCTGTTTTTT.

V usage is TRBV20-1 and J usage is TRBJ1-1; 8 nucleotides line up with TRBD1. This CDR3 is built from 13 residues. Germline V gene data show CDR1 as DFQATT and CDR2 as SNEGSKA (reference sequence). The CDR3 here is CSSGQGLNTEAFF. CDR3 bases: TGCAGCTCAGGACAGGGCCTGAACACTGAAGCTTTCTTT.

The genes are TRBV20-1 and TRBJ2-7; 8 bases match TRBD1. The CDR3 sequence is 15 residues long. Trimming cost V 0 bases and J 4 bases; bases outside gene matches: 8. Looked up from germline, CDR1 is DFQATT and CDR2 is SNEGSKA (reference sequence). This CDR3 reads CSARDPQGASYEQYF. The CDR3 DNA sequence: TGCAGTGCTAGAGATCCCCAGGGGGCATCGTACGAGCAGTACTTC.

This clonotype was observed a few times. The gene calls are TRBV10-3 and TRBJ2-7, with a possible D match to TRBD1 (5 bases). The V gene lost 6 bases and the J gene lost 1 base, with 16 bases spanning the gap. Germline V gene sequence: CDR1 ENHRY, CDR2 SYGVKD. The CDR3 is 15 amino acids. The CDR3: CAISSMGLGSYEQYF. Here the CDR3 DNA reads TGTGCCATCAGCAGTATGGGGCTAGGGTCCTACGAGCAGTACTTC.

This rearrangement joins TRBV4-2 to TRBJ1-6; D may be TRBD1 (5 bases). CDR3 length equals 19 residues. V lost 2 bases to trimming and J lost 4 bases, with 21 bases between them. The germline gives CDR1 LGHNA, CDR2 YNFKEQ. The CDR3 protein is CASSQPPREGDPYNSPLHF. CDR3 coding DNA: TGTGCCAGCAGCCAACCGCCAAGAGAAGGGGACCCATATAATTCACCCCTCCACTTT.

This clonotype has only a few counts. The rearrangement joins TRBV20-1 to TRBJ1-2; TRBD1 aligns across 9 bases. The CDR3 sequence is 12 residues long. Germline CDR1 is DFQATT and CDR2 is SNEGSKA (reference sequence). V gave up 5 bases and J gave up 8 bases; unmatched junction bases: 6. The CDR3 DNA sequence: TGCAGTGCTCAGACAGGGGGAGCAGGCTACACCTTC. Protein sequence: CSAQTGGAGYTF.

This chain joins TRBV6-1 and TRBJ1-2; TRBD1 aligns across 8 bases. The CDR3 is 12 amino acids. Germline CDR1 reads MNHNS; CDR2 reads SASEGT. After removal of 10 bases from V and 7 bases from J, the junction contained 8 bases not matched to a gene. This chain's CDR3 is CAINRDRSGYTF. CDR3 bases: TGTGCCATCAATCGGGACAGGTCTGGCTACACCTTC.

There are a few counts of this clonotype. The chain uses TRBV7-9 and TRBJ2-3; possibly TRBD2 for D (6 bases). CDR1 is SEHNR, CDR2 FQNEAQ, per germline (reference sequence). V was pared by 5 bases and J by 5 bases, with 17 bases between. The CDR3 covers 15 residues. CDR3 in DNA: TGTGCCAGCAGCCCGGGACTGACTCGAGGAGATACGCAGTATTTT. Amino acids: CASSPGLTRGDTQYF.

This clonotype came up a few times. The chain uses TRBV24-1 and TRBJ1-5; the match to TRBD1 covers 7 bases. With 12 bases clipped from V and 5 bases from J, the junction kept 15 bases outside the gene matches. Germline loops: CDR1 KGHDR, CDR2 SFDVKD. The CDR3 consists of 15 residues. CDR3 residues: CAENSRDSLYQPQHF. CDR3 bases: TGTGCCGAAAACAGCCGGGACAGCCTTTATCAGCCCCAGCATTTT.